This TCR beta chain appears in the sequencing data of a study of graft-versus-host responses after intestinal transplantation. Details on this clone: Antigen: not known.

The CDR3 is 13 amino acids. V gave up 7 bases and J gave up 1 base, with 10 bases separating them. CDR1 LNHDA and CDR2 SQIVND come from the germline V gene (reference sequence). Some clones are missing from TCRdb's copy, which holds only in-frame ones; the method was immunoSEQ multiplex PCR. Of about 120,000 clones listed, approximately 94% are singletons. The chain recombines TRBV19 with TRBJ1-1; D is uncertain. Source: unstimulated CD4+ T cells sorted from spleen or lymph node cells, taken before transplant. The sequence derives from a human donor who was the organ donor for an intestinal transplant. CDR3 in amino acids: CASKRTENTEAFF. CDR3 DNA sequence: TGTGCCAGTAAGAGGACGGAGAACACTGAAGCTTTCTTT.